These T cell receptor beta chains were read from a single sample in a study of blood T cell repertoires in COVID-19. The repertoire was sequenced with immunoSEQ multiplex PCR; TCRdb's copy has only in-frame clones and lacks some. The table lists 45,000 to 55,000 clones, around 73% of them singletons. What was sequenced was PBMCs or T cells enriched from blood (not recorded which). The source is a woman aged 50 to 65 with acute COVID-19. Both conserved end residues are part of each CDR3. Fields, in order: V gene, clone size, D gene, J gene, CDR3 length, CDR3 DNA, CDR3 protein. D genes are given only for firm matches. Only some rows state a clone size, as once, few, many or a class for expanded clones.

TRBV6-6	NA	NA	TRBJ2-7	12	TGTGCCAGCAGTTCCCCTGAGGCCGAGCAGTACTTC	CASSSPEAEQYF
TRBV5-5	NA	NA	TRBJ2-5	14	TGTGCCAGCAGCTTTTCGAGACGAGGGGAGACCCAGTACTTC	CASSFSRRGETQYF
TRBV3-1/TRBV3-2	NA	TRBD1	TRBJ2-7	15	TGTGCCAGCAGCCAGGGACAGGGGGTGGGCCTCGAGCAGTACTTC	CASSQGQGVGLEQYF
TRBV4-1	NA	NA	TRBJ2-6	17	TGCGCCAGCAGCCAACAGGGTCATTACTCTGGGGCCAACGTCCTGACTTTC	CASSQQGHYSGANVLTF
TRBV18	NA	NA	TRBJ1-2	16	TGTGCCAGCTCAAACCATAACCAGGGAGGGCACCATGGCTACACCTTC	CASSNHNQGGHHGYTF
TRBV6-2/TRBV6-3	NA	TRBD1	TRBJ1-2	17	TGTGCCAGCAGCCCCCACTACACAGGGGGAATCAACTATGGCTACACCTTC	CASSPHYTGGINYGYTF
TRBV5-8	NA	NA	TRBJ1-2	13	TGTGCCAGCAGCTTACCACAGTACTATGGCTACACCTTC	CASSLPQYYGYTF
TRBV5-1	few	TRBD2	TRBJ2-7	13	TGCGCCAGCAGCTTAACTAGCGACTACGAGCAGTACTTC	CASSLTSDYEQYF
TRBV6-5	NA	NA	TRBJ2-1	15	TGTGCCAGCAGTACATCCCAAACAGGGATCAATGAGCAGTTCTTC	CASSTSQTGINEQFF
TRBV28	NA	TRBD1	TRBJ2-2	15	TGTGCCAGCAGTCGCCGGGACAGGTACACCGGGGAGCTGTTTTTT	CASSRRDRYTGELFF